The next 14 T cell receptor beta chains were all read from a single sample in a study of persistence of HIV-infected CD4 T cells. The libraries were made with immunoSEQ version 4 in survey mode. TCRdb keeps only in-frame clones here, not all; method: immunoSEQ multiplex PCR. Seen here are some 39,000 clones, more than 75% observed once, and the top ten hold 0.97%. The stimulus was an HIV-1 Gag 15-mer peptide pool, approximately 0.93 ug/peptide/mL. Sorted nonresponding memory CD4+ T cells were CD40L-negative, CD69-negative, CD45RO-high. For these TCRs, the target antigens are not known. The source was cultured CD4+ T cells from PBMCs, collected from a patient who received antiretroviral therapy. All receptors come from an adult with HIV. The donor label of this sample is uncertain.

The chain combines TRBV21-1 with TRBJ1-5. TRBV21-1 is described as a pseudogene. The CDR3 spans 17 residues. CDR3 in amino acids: CASSKEEGASGNQPQHF. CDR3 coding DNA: TGTGCCAGCAGCAAGGAGGAGGGTGCGTCTGGCAATCAGCCCCAGCATTTT.

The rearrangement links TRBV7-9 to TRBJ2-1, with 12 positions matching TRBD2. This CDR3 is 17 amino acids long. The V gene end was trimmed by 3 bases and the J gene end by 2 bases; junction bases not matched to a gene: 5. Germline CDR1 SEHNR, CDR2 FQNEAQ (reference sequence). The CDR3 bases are TGTGCCAGCAGCTTCGCGACTAGCGGGGGCCCCTACAATGAGCAGTTCTTC. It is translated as CASSFATSGGPYNEQFF. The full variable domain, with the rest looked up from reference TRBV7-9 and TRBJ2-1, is DTGVSQNPRHKITKRGQNVTFRCDPISEHNRLYWYRQTLGQGPEFLTYFQNEAQLEKSRLLSDRFSAERPKGSFSTLEIQRTEQGDSAMYLCASSFATSGGPYNEQFFGPGTRLTVL.

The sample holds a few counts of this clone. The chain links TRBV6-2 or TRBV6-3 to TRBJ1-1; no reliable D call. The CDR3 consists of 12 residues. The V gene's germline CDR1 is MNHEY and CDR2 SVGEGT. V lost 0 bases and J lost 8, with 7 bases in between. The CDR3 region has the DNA TGTGCCAGCAGTTACTCGAAGAGAGAAGCTTTCTTT. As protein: CASSYSKREAFF.

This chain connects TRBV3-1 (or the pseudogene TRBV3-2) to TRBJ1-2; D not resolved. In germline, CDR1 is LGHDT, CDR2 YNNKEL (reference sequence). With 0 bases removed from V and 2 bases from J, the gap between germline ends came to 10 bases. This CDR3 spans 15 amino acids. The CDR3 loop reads CASSQDGAKNYGYTF. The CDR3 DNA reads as TGTGCCAGCAGCCAAGATGGAGCCAAGAACTATGGCTACACCTTC.

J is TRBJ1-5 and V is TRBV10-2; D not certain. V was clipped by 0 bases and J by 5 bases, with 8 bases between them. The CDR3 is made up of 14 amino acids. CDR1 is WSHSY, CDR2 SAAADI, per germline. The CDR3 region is CASSESNRDQPQHF. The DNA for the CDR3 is TGCGCCAGCAGTGAGTCGAACAGAGATCAGCCCCAGCATTTT.

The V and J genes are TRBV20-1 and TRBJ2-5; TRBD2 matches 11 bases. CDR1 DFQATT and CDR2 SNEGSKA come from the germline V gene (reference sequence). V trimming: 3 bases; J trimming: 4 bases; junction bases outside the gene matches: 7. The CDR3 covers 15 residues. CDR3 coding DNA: TGCAGTGCTAGTATTAGCGGGGGGGCTTTAGAGACCCAGTACTTC. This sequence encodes CSASISGGALETQYF.

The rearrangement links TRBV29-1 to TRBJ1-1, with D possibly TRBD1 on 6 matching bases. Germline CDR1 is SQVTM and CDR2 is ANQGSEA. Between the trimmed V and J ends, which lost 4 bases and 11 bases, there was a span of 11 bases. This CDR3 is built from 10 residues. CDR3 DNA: TGCAGCGTTGGACAGGAAACGGCTTTCTTT. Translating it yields CSVGQETAFF.

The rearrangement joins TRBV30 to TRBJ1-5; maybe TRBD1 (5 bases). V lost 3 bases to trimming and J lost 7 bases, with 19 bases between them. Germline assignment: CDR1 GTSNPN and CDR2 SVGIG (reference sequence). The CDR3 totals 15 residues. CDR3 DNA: TGTGCCTGGAGGGCCCGGGAGGGGTTCGGACAGCCCCAGCATTTT. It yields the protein CAWRAREGFGQPQHF. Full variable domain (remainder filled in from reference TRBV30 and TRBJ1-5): SQTIHQWPATLVQPVGSPLSLECTVEGTSNPNLYWYRQAAGRGLQLLFYSVGIGQISSEVPQNLSASRPQDRQFILSSKKLLLSDSGFYLCAWRAREGFGQPQHFGDGTRLSIL.

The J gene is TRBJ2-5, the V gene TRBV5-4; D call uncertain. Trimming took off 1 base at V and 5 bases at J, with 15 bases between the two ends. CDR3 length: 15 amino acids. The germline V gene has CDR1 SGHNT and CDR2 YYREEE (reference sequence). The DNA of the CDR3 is TGTGCCAGCAGCTTGAGGATTATGGGTCGGGAGACCCAGTACTTC. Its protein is CASSLRIMGRETQYF.

DNA of the CDR3: TGCGCCAGCACCAAACAGGTGAACACTGAAGCTTTCTTT. Protein sequence: CASTKQVNTEAFF. The V call is TRBV10-2, the J call TRBJ1-1, with D maybe TRBD1 (5 bases). CDR1 is WSHSY, CDR2 SAAADI, per germline. V lost 7 bases and J lost 0, with 9 bases in between. The CDR3 covers 13 residues.

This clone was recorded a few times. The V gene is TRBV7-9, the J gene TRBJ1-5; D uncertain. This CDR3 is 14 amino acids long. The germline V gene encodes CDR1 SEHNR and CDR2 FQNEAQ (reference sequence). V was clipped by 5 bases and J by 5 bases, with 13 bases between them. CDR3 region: CASSLTTGDQPQHF. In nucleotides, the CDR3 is TGTGCCAGCAGCCTGACGACCGGGGATCAGCCCCAGCATTTT.

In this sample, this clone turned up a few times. The CDR3 DNA reads as TGTGCCACCTCGGGACAGGGGGCTGGTGGCTACACCTTC. It translates to CATSGQGAGGYTF. The chain joins TRBV6-5 to TRBJ1-2; 12 bases agree with TRBD1. Germline V gene data show CDR1 as MNHEY and CDR2 as SVGAGI. Trimming at V came to 10 bases and at J to 7 bases, leaving 7 bases not matched to a gene. This CDR3 region has 13 residues.

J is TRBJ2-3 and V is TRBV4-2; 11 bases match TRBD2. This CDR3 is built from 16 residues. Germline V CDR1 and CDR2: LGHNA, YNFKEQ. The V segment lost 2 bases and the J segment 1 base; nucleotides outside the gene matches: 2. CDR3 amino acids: CASSQLAGGGTDTQYF. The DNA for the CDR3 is TGTGCCAGCAGCCAATTAGCGGGGGGGGGCACAGATACGCAGTATTTT.

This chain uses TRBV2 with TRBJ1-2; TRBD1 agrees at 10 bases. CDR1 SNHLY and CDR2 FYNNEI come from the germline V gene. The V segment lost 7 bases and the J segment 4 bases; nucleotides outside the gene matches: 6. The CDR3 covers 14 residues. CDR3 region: CASTLTGGGYGYTF. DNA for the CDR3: TGTGCCAGCACCCTGACAGGGGGCGGCTATGGCTACACCTTC.